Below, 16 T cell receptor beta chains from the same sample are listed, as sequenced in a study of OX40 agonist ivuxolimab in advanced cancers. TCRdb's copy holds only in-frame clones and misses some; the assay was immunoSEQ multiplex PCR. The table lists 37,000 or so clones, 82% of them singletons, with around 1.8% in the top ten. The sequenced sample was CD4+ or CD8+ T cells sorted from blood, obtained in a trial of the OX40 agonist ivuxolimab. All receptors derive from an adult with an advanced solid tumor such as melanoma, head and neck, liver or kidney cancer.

The CDR3 region is CASSMAGRPTNEAFF. The CDR3 nucleotides read TGTGCCAGTAGTATGGCTGGAAGGCCTACTAACGAAGCTTTCTTT. The chain is built from TRBV19 and TRBJ1-1; D gene unclear. Germline assignment: CDR1 LNHDA and CDR2 SQIVND (reference sequence). The CDR3 length is 15 residues. V gave up 3 bases and J gave up 8 bases, with 19 bases separating them.

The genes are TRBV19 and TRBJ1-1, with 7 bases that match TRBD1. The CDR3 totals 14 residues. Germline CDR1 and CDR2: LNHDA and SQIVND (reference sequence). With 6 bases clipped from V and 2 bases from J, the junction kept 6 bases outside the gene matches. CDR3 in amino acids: CASRRDRINTEAFF. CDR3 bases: TGTGCCAGTAGGAGGGACAGAATCAACACTGAAGCTTTCTTT. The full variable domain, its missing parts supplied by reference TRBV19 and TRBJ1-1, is DGGITQSPKYLFRKEGQNVTLSCEQNLNHDAMYWYRQDPGQGLRLIYYSQIVNDFQKGDIAEGYSVSREKKESFPLTVTSAQKNPTAFYLCASRRDRINTEAFFGQGTRLTVV.

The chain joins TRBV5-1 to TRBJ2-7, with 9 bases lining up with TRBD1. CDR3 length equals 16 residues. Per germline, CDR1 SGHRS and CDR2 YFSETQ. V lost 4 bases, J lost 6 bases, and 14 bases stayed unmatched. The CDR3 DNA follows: TGCGCCAGCAGCCCCCTTACCGGGACAGGGTCTGTCGAGCAGTACTTC. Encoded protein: CASSPLTGTGSVEQYF.

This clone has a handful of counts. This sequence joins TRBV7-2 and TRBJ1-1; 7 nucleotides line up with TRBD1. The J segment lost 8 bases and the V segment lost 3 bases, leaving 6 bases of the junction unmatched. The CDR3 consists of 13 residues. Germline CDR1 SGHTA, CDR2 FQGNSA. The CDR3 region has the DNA TGTGCCAGCAGCTTGACAGGGAGTGTAGAAGCTTTCTTT. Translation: CASSLTGSVEAFF.

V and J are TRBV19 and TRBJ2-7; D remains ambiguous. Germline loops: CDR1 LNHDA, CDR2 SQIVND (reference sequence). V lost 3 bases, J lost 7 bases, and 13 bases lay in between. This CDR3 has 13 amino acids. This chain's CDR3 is CASSMSLRWEQYF. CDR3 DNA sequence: TGTGCCAGTAGTATGTCCCTAAGATGGGAGCAGTACTTC.

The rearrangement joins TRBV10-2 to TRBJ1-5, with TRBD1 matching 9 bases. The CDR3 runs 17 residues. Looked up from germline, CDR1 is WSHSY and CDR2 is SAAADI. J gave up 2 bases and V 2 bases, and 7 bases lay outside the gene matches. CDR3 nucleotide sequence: TGCGCCAGCAGTGAGACCGGGACAGGGTTGGGCAATCAGCCCCAGCATTTT. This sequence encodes CASSETGTGLGNQPQHF.

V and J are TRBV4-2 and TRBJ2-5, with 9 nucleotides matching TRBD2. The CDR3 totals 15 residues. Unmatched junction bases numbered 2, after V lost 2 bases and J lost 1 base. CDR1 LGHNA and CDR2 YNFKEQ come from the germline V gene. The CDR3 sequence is CASSQNSGGQETQYF. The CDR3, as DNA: TGTGCCAGCAGCCAAAATAGCGGGGGCCAAGAGACCCAGTACTTC.

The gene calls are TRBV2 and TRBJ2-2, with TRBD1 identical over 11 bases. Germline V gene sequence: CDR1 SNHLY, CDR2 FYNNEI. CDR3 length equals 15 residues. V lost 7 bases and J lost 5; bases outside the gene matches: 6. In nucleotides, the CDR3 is TGTGCCAGCACTGGGACAGGGGGAATAACCGGGGAGCTGTTTTTT. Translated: CASTGTGGITGELFF. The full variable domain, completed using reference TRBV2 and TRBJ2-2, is EPEVTQTPSHQVTQMGQEVILRCVPISNHLYFYWYRQILGQKVEFLVSFYNNEISEKSEIFDDQFSVERPDGSNFTLKIRSTKLEDSAMYFCASTGTGGITGELFFGEGSRLTVL.

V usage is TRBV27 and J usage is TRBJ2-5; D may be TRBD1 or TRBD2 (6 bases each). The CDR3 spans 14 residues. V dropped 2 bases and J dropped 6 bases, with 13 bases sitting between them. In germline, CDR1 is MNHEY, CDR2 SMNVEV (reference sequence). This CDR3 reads CASSLVGGGQTQYF. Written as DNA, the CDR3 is TGTGCCAGCAGTTTAGTGGGGGGCGGGCAGACCCAGTACTTC.

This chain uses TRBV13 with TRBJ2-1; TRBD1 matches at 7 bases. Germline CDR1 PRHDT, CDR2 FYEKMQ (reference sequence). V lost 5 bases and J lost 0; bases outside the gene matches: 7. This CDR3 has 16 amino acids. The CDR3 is CASSTWTGRSYNEQFF. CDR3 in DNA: TGTGCCAGCAGCACCTGGACAGGACGCTCCTACAATGAGCAGTTCTTC.

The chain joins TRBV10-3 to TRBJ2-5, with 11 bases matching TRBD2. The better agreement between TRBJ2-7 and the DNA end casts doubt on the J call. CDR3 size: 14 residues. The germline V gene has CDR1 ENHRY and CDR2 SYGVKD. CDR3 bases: TGTGCCATCAGTTTAGCGGGGGGGTTCGCCGAGCAGTACTTC. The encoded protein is CAISLAGGFAEQYF.

The CDR3 sequence: CASSVDRVPTPNQPQHF. As DNA, the CDR3 is TGTGCCAGCAGCGTAGACAGGGTCCCCACTCCGAATCAGCCCCAGCATTTT. The V call is TRBV9, the J call TRBJ1-5, with D tentatively TRBD1 (6 bases). Germline CDR1 SGDLS, CDR2 YYNGEE. Trimming left V 0 bases short and J 4 bases short, with 17 bases between. The CDR3 has 17 residues.

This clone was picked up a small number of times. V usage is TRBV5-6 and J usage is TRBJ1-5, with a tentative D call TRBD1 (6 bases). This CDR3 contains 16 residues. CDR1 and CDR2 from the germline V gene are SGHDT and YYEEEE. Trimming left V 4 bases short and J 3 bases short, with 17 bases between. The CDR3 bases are TGTGCCAGCAGCCCGCGGGGGGGCAGATTCAATCAGCCCCAGCATTTT. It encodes CASSPRGGRFNQPQHF.

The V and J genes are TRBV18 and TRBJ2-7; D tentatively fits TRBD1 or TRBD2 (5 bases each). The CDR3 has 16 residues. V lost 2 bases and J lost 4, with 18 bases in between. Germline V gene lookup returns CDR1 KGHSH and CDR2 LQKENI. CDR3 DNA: TGTGCCAGCTCACCAAAGGATCTCAGGGCGGGTTACGAGCAGTACTTC. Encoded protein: CASSPKDLRAGYEQYF.

CDR3 amino acids: CASSNTGIGVAFF. CDR3 DNA sequence: TGTGCCAGCAGTAATACAGGGATCGGCGTCGCTTTCTTT. The chain is built from TRBV2 and TRBJ1-1; possible D gene TRBD1, 6 bases. Germline lookup yields CDR1 SNHLY and CDR2 FYNNEI. This CDR3 is built from 13 residues. The V end was cut by 5 bases, the J end by 11 bases, with 18 bases between.

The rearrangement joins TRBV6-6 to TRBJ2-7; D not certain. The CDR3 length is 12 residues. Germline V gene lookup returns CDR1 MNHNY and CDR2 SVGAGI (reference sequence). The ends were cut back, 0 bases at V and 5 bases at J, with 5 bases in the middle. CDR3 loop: CASSYSGHEQYF. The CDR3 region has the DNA TGTGCCAGCAGTTACTCCGGGCACGAGCAGTACTTC.